This T cell receptor (beta chain) was obtained from a study of technical replicates of blood from four donors. Measured with immunoSEQ multiplex PCR; TCRdb has only the in-frame clones, and not every one. This table has tens of thousands of clones, 85% to 95% appearing once. V dropped 5 bases and J dropped 6; count of bases not matched to a gene: 16. Germline lookup yields CDR1 SEHNR and CDR2 FQNEAQ (reference sequence). The CDR3 length is 19 residues. This sequence was found in a human donor in good health. This sequence joins TRBV7-9 and TRBJ2-1; 13 bases align to TRBD2. The sample was T cells isolated from PBMCs. The CDR3 sequence is CASSPGTSGIYLGVNEQFF. The DNA of the CDR3 is TGTGCCAGCAGCCCCGGGACTAGCGGGATATATCTGGGGGTCAATGAGCAGTTCTTC.